This T cell receptor beta chain was profiled in a study of beta chain features in type 1 diabetes. About the research overall: Patients and healthy donors were similar in age, gender and cell yields.

General observations from the study: Moderate yet significant TCRB CDR3 shortening was seen in Type 1 diabetes patients in all four CD4+ subsets. Here, the possible influence of HLA type (on TCRB rearrangement) remained unresolved.

A note on this clone: What it binds is unknown.

Germline V gene lookup returns CDR1 KGHSH and CDR2 LQKENI. The CDR3 runs to 14 residues. V lost 3 bases and J 5 bases, leaving 11 bases between the germline ends. The sequenced template was cDNA made from the entire isolated RNA. This table comes from immunoSEQ multiplex PCR, and its TCRdb copy is limited to in-frame clones, with some not included. The sample holds 500,000 to 700,000 clones, around 15% seen once. This receptor was taken from a man aged 18 to 29 in good health. The sequenced material came from naive CD4+ T cells from blood. The chain employs TRBV18 and TRBJ1-5, with D possibly matching TRBD1 (5 bases). Here the CDR3 DNA reads TGTGCCAGCTCACCGGGGAGGGGATATCAGCCCCAGCATTTT. It yields the protein CASSPGRGYQPQHF.